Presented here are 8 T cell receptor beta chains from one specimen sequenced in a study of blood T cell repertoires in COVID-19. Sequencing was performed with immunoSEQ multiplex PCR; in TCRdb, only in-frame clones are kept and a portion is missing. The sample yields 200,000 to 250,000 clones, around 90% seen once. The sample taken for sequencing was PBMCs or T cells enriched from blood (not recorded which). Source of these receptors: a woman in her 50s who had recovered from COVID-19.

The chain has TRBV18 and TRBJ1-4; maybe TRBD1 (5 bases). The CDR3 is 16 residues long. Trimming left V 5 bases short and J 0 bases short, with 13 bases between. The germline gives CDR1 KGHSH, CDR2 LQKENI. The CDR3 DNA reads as TGTGCCAGCTCATCTGGGACTGCGGCAACTAATGAAAAACTGTTTTTT. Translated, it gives CASSSGTAATNEKLFF.

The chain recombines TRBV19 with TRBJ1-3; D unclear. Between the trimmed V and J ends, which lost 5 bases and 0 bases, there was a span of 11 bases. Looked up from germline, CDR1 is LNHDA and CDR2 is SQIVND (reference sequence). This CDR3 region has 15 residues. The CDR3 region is CASSAQDFSGNTIYF. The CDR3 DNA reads TGTGCCAGTAGTGCTCAGGACTTCTCTGGAAACACCATATATTTT.

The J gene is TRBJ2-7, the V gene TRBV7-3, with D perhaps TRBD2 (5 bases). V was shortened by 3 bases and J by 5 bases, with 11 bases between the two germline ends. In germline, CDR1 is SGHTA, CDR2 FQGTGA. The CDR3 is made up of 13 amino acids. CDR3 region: CASSLDFSDEQYF. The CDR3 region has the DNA TGTGCCAGCAGCTTGGACTTCTCAGACGAGCAGTACTTC.

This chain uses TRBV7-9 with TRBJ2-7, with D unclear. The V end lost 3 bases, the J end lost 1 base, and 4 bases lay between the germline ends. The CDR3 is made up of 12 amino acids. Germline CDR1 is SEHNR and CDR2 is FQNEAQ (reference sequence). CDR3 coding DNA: TGTGCCAGCAGCTTTCAATCCTACGAGCAGTACTTC. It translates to CASSFQSYEQYF. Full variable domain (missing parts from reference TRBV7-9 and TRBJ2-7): DTGVSQNPRHKITKRGQNVTFRCDPISEHNRLYWYRQTLGQGPEFLTYFQNEAQLEKSRLLSDRFSAERPKGSFSTLEIQRTEQGDSAMYLCASSFQSYEQYFGPGTRLTVT.

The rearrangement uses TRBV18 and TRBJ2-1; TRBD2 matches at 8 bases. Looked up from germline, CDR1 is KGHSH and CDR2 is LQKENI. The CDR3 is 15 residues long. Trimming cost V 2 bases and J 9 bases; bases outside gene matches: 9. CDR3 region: CASSPGGSGTIEQFF. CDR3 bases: TGTGCCAGCTCACCAGGTGGTAGCGGGACCATTGAGCAGTTCTTC. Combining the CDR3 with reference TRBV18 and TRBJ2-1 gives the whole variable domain NAGVMQNPRHLVRRRGQEARLRCSPMKGHSHVYWYRQLPEEGLKFMVYLQKENIIDESGMPKERFSAEFPKEGPSILRIQQVVRGDSAAYFCASSPGGSGTIEQFFGPGTRLTVL.

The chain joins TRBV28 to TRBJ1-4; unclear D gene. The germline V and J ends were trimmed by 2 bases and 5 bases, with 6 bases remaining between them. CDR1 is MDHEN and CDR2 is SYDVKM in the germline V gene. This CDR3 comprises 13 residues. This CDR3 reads CASSLRSNEKLFF. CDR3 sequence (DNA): TGTGCCAGCAGTTTACGGAGCAATGAAAAACTGTTTTTT.

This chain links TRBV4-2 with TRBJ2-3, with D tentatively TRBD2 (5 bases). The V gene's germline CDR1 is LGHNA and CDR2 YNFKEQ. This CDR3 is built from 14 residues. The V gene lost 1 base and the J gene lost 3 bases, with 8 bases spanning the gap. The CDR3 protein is CASSQGGDTDTQYF. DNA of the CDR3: TGTGCCAGCAGCCAAGGGGGAGATACAGATACGCAGTATTTT.

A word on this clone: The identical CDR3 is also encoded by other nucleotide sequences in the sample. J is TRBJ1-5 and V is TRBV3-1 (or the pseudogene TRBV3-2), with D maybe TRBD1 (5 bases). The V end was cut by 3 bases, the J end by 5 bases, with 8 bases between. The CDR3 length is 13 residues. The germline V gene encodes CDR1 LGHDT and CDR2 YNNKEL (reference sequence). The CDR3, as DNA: TGTGCCAGCAGCCAGGGAGGGGATCAGCCCCAGCATTTT. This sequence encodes CASSQGGDQPQHF.